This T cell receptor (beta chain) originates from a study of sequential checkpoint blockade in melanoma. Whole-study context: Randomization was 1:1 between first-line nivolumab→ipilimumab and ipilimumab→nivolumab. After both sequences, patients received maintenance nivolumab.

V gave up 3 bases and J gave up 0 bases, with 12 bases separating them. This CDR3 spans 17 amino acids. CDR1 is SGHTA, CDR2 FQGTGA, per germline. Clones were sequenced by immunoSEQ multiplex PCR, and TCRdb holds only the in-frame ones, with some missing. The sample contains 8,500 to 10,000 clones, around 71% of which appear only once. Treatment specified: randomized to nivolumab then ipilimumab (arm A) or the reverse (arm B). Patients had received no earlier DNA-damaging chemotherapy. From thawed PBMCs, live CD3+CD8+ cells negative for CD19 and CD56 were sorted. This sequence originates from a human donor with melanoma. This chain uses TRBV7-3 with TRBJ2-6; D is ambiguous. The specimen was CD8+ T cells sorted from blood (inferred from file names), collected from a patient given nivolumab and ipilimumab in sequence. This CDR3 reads CASSLNPGPSGANVLTF. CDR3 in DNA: TGTGCCAGCAGCTTGAACCCTGGCCCCTCTGGGGCCAACGTCCTGACTTTC.